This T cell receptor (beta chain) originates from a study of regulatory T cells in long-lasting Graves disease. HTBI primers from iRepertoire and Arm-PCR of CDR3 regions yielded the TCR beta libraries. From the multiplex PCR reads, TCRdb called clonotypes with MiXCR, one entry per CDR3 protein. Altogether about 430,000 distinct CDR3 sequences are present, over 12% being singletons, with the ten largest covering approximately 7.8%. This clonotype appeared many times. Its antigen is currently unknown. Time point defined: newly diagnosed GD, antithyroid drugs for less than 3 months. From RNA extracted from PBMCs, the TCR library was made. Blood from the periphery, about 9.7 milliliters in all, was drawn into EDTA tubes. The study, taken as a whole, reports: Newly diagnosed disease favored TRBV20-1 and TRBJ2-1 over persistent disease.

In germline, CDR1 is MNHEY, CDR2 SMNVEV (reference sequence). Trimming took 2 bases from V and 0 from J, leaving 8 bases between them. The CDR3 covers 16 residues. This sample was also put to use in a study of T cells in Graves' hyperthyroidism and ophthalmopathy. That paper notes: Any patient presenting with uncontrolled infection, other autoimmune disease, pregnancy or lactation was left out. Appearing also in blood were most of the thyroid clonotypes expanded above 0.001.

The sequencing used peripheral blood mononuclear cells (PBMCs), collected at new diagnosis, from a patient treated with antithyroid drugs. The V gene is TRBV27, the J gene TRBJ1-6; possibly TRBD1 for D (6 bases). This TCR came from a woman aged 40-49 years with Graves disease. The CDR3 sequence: CASSLRGASYNSPLHF. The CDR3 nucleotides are TGTGCCAGCAGTTTAAGGGGGGCCTCCTATAATTCACCCCTCCACTTT.